The 7 T cell receptor beta chains reported below all come from one sample, sequenced in a study of blood T cell repertoires in COVID-19 (dated by TCRdb to about 2020). Receptor libraries were prepared by the immunoSEQ multiplex PCR assay. TCRdb took over this immuneACCESS table, retaining in-frame rearrangements with V and J assigned. Such tables are incomplete; in checked studies, under half of the missing clones stem from an unresolved V gene, and the remainder is unexplained. Counted in this sample were tens of thousands of clones; 85% to 90% of them appeared once. The biggest ten clones account for 7% to 9% of the sample. Material: peripheral blood. These receptors came from an elderly man with active or convalescent COVID-19.

The chain uses TRBV7-2 and TRBJ1-4; D gene ambiguous. V lost 0 bases and J 7 bases, leaving 9 bases between the germline ends. Per the germline V gene, CDR1 is SGHTA and CDR2 is FQGNSA. CDR3 length equals 14 residues. The CDR3 DNA reads as TGTGCCAGCAGCTTAGCGCCCAGAGGTGAAAAACTGTTTTTT. Residues: CASSLAPRGEKLFF.

The chain recombines TRBV27 with TRBJ1-6; possibly TRBD1 for D (5 bases). The ends were cut back, 7 bases at V and 7 bases at J, with 17 bases in the middle. The length of the CDR3 is 15 residues. Germline CDR1 reads MNHEY; CDR2 reads SMNVEV (reference sequence). The CDR3 sequence is CASTAGRQGNSPLHF. The DNA for the CDR3 is TGTGCCAGCACCGCGGGGCGGCAGGGAAATTCACCCCTCCACTTT.

The chain joins TRBV2 to TRBJ2-5, with a weak D call TRBD2 (6 bases). The germline V gene encodes CDR1 SNHLY and CDR2 FYNNEI. The CDR3 runs to 16 residues. V was pared by 6 bases and J by 5 bases, with 22 bases between. The CDR3 sequence: CASRAHFRDFAETQYF. The CDR3 DNA reads TGTGCCAGCAGAGCTCACTTCCGGGACTTCGCCGAGACCCAGTACTTC.

This chain connects TRBV18 to TRBJ1-2; unclear D gene. The V gene's germline CDR1 is KGHSH and CDR2 LQKENI. V shed 3 bases and J shed 10 bases, with 12 bases lying between them. The CDR3 runs 12 residues. In DNA, the CDR3 is TGTGCCAGCTCACCGGAACACGGGGTCTACACCTTC. Protein product: CASSPEHGVYTF.

The chain recombines TRBV7-9 with TRBJ2-2; 8 nucleotides line up with TRBD1. Germline CDR1 is SEHNR and CDR2 is FQNEAQ (reference sequence). This CDR3 comprises 15 residues. Losses at the gene ends were 5 bases for V and 6 bases for J; bases not matched to a gene: 8. CDR3 protein: CASSKQGAGAGELFF. In nucleotides, the CDR3 is TGTGCCAGCAGCAAGCAGGGGGCTGGCGCCGGGGAGCTGTTTTTT.

This chain joins TRBV28 and TRBJ2-5; 12 bases map to TRBD2. The germline CDR1 and CDR2 sequences are MDHEN and SYDVKM. This CDR3 spans 14 amino acids. Germline trimming cut 4 bases from V and 5 bases from J; bases unmatched to any gene: 2. The CDR3 sequence is CASSSSGRVETQYF. CDR3 nucleotides: TGTGCCAGCAGTTCTAGCGGGAGGGTGGAGACCCAGTACTTC. Together with reference TRBV28 and TRBJ2-5, the CDR3 gives the full variable domain: DVKVTQSSRYLVKRTGEKVFLECVQDMDHENMFWYRQDPGLGLRLIYFSYDVKMKEKGDIPEGYSVSREKKERFSLILESASTNQTSMYLCASSSSGRVETQYFGPGTRLLVL.

The rearrangement links TRBV19 to TRBJ1-5, with TRBD1 identical over 8 bases. This CDR3 spans 16 amino acids. V shed 4 bases and J 5 bases; nucleotides not matched to a gene: 10. Germline V gives CDR1 LNHDA, CDR2 SQIVND (reference sequence). The CDR3 reads CASSTSDRAAHQPQHF. The CDR3, as DNA: TGTGCCAGTAGTACCTCGGACAGGGCGGCCCATCAGCCCCAGCATTTT.